Below are 22 T cell receptor beta chains sequenced from a single sample in a study of blood T cell repertoires in COVID-19. Here immunoSEQ multiplex PCR was the method, and the copy in TCRdb shows in-frame clones only, minus some. The sample records about 270,000 clones, about 87% being singletons. The sequenced sample was peripheral blood. The receptors come from a man aged 60-69 years who had recovered from COVID-19.

The chain has TRBV9 and TRBJ2-3; possible D gene TRBD1, 6 bases. The germline V gene encodes CDR1 SGDLS and CDR2 YYNGEE. The CDR3 runs to 15 residues. With 4 bases removed from V and 0 bases from J, the gap between germline ends came to 12 bases. The CDR3 reads CASSIVGASTDTQYF. Here the CDR3 DNA reads TGTGCCAGCAGCATCGTGGGGGCCAGCACAGATACGCAGTATTTT.

The V call is TRBV27, the J call TRBJ2-1; 12 positions match TRBD2. Trimming cost V 2 bases and J 3 bases; bases outside gene matches: 5. The CDR3 contains 17 residues. Germline CDR1 is MNHEY and CDR2 is SMNVEV (reference sequence). This CDR3 is CASSLQLAGGSYNEQFF. The CDR3, as DNA: TGTGCCAGCAGTTTACAGCTAGCGGGGGGGAGCTACAATGAGCAGTTCTTC.

The rearrangement joins TRBV10-3 to TRBJ1-4; D gene ambiguous. With 3 bases removed from V and 4 bases from J, the gap between germline ends came to 3 bases. Per the germline V gene, CDR1 is ENHRY and CDR2 is SYGVKD. The length of the CDR3 is 12 residues. The CDR3 sequence is CAISDRNEKLFF. CDR3 sequence (DNA): TGTGCCATCAGTGACCGTAATGAAAAACTGTTTTTT.

This sequence joins TRBV27 and TRBJ1-6; D possibly corresponds to TRBD1 (6 bases). The CDR3 is 20 amino acids. Deletions cut 1 base from V and 0 bases from J, with 19 bases between. The V gene's germline CDR1 is MNHEY and CDR2 SMNVEV (reference sequence). CDR3 in DNA: TGTGCCAGCAGTTTATTTCCCTCGACAGGCGATAGCTCCTATAATTCACCCCTCCACTTT. Translating it yields CASSLFPSTGDSSYNSPLHF.

This chain links TRBV7-7 with TRBJ1-4; D is unclear. Germline V gene sequence: CDR1 SSHAT, CDR2 FNYEAQ (reference sequence). Trimming removed 1 base from V and 2 bases from J, with 8 bases in between. The CDR3 loop spans 15 amino acids. The CDR3 loop reads CASSLGASTNEKLFF. CDR3 DNA: TGTGCCAGCAGCTTAGGTGCCAGTACTAATGAAAAACTGTTTTTT.

This chain uses TRBV11-2 with TRBJ2-1; unclear D gene. Per the germline V gene, CDR1 is SGHAT and CDR2 is FQNNGV. V lost 4 bases and J lost 3, with 13 bases in between. The CDR3 extends over 15 amino acids. This CDR3 reads CASSSSLNYYNEQFF. CDR3 bases: TGTGCCAGCAGCTCCTCCCTAAACTACTACAATGAGCAGTTCTTC.

V is TRBV6-1 and J is TRBJ2-7, with 7 bases lining up with TRBD2. The V segment lost 2 bases and the J segment 1 base; nucleotides outside the gene matches: 5. Germline CDR1 and CDR2: MNHNS and SASEGT. This CDR3 region has 15 residues. DNA for the CDR3: TGTGCCAGCAGTGAATACGGGGGGAGGTCCTACGAGCAGTACTTC. This translates into CASSEYGGRSYEQYF.

This clone occurred once. V gene TRBV5-8 combines with J gene TRBJ1-2, with 7 bases identical to TRBD1. V trimming: 7 bases; J trimming: 2 bases; junction bases outside the gene matches: 2. The CDR3 runs to 12 residues. Germline values: CDR1 SGHTS, CDR2 YDEGEE. DNA for the CDR3: TGTGCCAGCGACAGGGTAAACTATGGCTACACCTTC. It translates to CASDRVNYGYTF.

This clone appeared a single time. The J gene is TRBJ1-1, the V gene TRBV9; no reliable D call. Germline-derived CDR1 and CDR2 are SGDLS and YYNGEE. This CDR3 contains 13 residues. Trimming cost V 0 bases and J 6 bases, with 9 bases left between them. Here the CDR3 DNA reads TGTGCCAGCAGCGTAGCACAGTTTTCTGAAGCTTTCTTT. This gives the protein CASSVAQFSEAFF.

The chain couples TRBV6-2 or TRBV6-3 to TRBJ2-3, with TRBD2 as a possible D gene (6 bases). CDR3 length: 13 residues. V was cut by 2 bases and J by 6 bases, with 9 bases left in between. CDR1 MNHEY and CDR2 SVGEGT come from the germline V gene. CDR3 protein: CASSYLEGDTQYF. The CDR3 nucleotides are TGTGCCAGCAGTTACCTGGAGGGGGATACGCAGTATTTT.

V and J are TRBV7-2 and TRBJ1-3; TRBD1 aligns across 8 bases. V lost 5 bases, J lost 0 bases, and 6 bases stayed unmatched. Germline lookup yields CDR1 SGHTA and CDR2 FQGNSA. CDR3 length: 16 amino acids. The DNA for the CDR3 is TGTGCCAGCAGCCAACGGGACAGGATCTCTGGAAACACCATATATTTT. Protein: CASSQRDRISGNTIYF.

The rearrangement links TRBV19 to TRBJ2-1, with a possible D match to TRBD1 (5 bases). CDR3 length: 13 residues. V lost 7 bases to trimming and J lost 4 bases, with 11 bases between them. CDR1 LNHDA and CDR2 SQIVND come from the germline V gene (reference sequence). This CDR3 is CASNSDSYNEQFF. In DNA form, the CDR3 reads TGTGCCAGTAACTCAGACAGTTACAATGAGCAGTTCTTC.

CDR3 sequence: CASSSRGAYTGELFF. CDR3 DNA: TGTGCCAGCAGCTCCCGGGGGGCCTACACCGGGGAGCTGTTTTTT. The chain carries TRBV11-3 and TRBJ2-2; possibly TRBD2 for D (7 bases). CDR1 and CDR2 from the germline V gene are SGHNT and YENEEA. Trimming took 4 bases from V and 3 from J, leaving 12 bases between them. There are 15 residues in the CDR3. Variable domain in full (rest from reference TRBV11-3 and TRBJ2-2): EAGVVQSPRYKIIEKKQPVAFWCNPISGHNTLYWYLQNLGQGPELLIRYENEEAVDDSQLPKDRFSAERLKGVDSTLKIQPAELGDSAVYLCASSSRGAYTGELFFGEGSRLTVL.

This chain links TRBV9 with TRBJ2-3, with TRBD2 identical over 9 bases. The CDR3 contains 15 residues. V gave up 6 bases and J gave up 4 bases; unmatched junction bases: 9. CDR1 and CDR2 (germline): SGDLS, YYNGEE. CDR3 sequence reads: CASNFAGGYPDTQYF. The CDR3 DNA is TGTGCCAGCAATTTCGCGGGGGGGTATCCAGATACGCAGTATTTT.

V and J are TRBV28 and TRBJ2-5; D might be TRBD2 (5 bases). Trimming removed 3 bases at V and 3 bases at J, with 8 bases between. The CDR3 loop spans 13 amino acids. The V gene's germline CDR1 is MDHEN and CDR2 SYDVKM. CDR3 nucleotide sequence: TGTGCCAGCAGTTTTCGGGGAGAAGAGACCCAGTACTTC. Protein sequence: CASSFRGEETQYF. Drawing the rest from reference TRBV28 and TRBJ2-5, the complete variable domain is DVKVTQSSRYLVKRTGEKVFLECVQDMDHENMFWYRQDPGLGLRLIYFSYDVKMKEKGDIPEGYSVSREKKERFSLILESASTNQTSMYLCASSFRGEETQYFGPGTRLLVL.

This chain uses TRBV9 with TRBJ1-6; D possibly corresponds to TRBD1 (5 bases). Germline CDR1 is SGDLS and CDR2 is YYNGEE. The CDR3 has 13 residues. With 7 bases removed from V and 7 bases from J, the gap between germline ends came to 12 bases. The CDR3 here is CASREGPNSPLHF. The DNA of the CDR3 is TGTGCCAGCCGGGAGGGGCCCAATTCACCCCTCCACTTT.

This rearrangement joins TRBV19 to TRBJ1-2; the D is unclear. The CDR3 totals 16 residues. V shed 4 bases and J shed 3 bases, with 18 bases lying between them. CDR1 is LNHDA and CDR2 is SQIVND in the germline V gene (reference sequence). CDR3 loop: CASSTLRRVSDYGYTF. The CDR3 DNA reads as TGTGCCAGTAGTACCCTCCGACGGGTATCGGACTATGGCTACACCTTC. The complete variable domain, with remaining parts taken from reference TRBV19 and TRBJ1-2, reads DGGITQSPKYLFRKEGQNVTLSCEQNLNHDAMYWYRQDPGQGLRLIYYSQIVNDFQKGDIAEGYSVSREKKESFPLTVTSAQKNPTAFYLCASSTLRRVSDYGYTFGSGTRLTVV.

This clone was seen just once. This chain joins TRBV5-1 and TRBJ2-7, with 8 bases identical to TRBD2. Germline CDR1 and CDR2: SGHRS and YFSETQ. The CDR3 covers 16 residues. V shed 4 bases and J 3 bases; nucleotides not matched to a gene: 12. In nucleotides, the CDR3 is TGCGCCAGCAGCCCGGGGACGGGGGGGGCTCTCTACGAGCAGTACTTC. This codes for CASSPGTGGALYEQYF.

In nucleotides, the CDR3 is TGTGCCAGCAGCCAGCAGGGACAGCGTCTCGAAAAACTGTTTTTT. This gives the protein CASSQQGQRLEKLFF. V usage is TRBV7-9 and J usage is TRBJ1-4, with 7 bases aligning to TRBD1. V shed 5 bases and J 8 bases; nucleotides not matched to a gene: 11. CDR3 length: 15 amino acids. The V gene's germline CDR1 is SEHNR and CDR2 FQNEAQ (reference sequence).

V is TRBV7-3 and J is TRBJ1-4; D remains unclear. The CDR3 covers 18 residues. V gave up 7 bases and J gave up 3 bases, with 24 bases separating them. From germline, CDR1 is SGHTA and CDR2 FQGTGA. The CDR3 bases are TGTGCCAGCACCACCCCGATCCCGCGCCTCATGGCTAATGAAAAACTGTTTTTT. Its protein product is CASTTPIPRLMANEKLFF.

The chain is built from TRBV7-8 and TRBJ2-5; D gene unclear. The germline V gene has CDR1 SGHVS and CDR2 FQNEAQ. V gave up 5 bases and J gave up 5 bases, with 6 bases separating them. CDR3 length equals 11 residues. In nucleotides, the CDR3 is TGTGCCAGCAGCATCTTGGAGACCCAGTACTTC. Amino acid sequence: CASSILETQYF. The full variable domain, its missing parts supplied by reference TRBV7-8 and TRBJ2-5, is GAGVSQSPRYKVAKRGQDVALRCDPISGHVSLFWYQQALGQGPEFLTYFQNEAQLDKSGLPSDRFFAERPEGSVSTLKIQRTQQEDSAVYLCASSILETQYFGPGTRLLVL.

The rearrangement uses TRBV11-2 and TRBJ1-4; 7 bases are a match to TRBD1. The CDR3 sequence is 13 residues long. V dropped 5 bases and J dropped 7; count of bases not matched to a gene: 4. Germline V CDR1 and CDR2: SGHAT, FQNNGV. Here the CDR3 reads CASSNRDSEKLFF. In DNA form, the CDR3 reads TGTGCCAGCAGCAACCGGGACAGTGAAAAACTGTTTTTT.